Detailed here is one TCR beta chain. Its antigen is unknown. This CDR3 comprises 12 residues. In germline, CDR1 is KGHDR, CDR2 SFDVKD. V gave up 9 bases and J gave up 1 base, with 5 bases separating them. Broader study findings: Greatest tumor Treg TCR overlap was with tumor naive CD4+ cells. Tumor memory CD4+ T cell TCR gene usage was found to cluster with blood and lymph node memory CD4+ cells and with lymph node naive CD4+ cells.

CD4+CD45RO+CD25- cells were isolated as memory CD4+ T cells. Semi-nested PCR with Nested Universal Primer A followed constant-region reverse priming of full-length variable regions. TCRdb analysed the 5' RACE reads with MiXCR anew, one entry per CDR3 protein. The sample lists 25,000 to 40,000 distinct CDR3 sequences, roughly a quarter seen once, with roughly 4.5% in the top ten. Sequencing used memory CD4+ T cells sorted from blood. Subset described: memory CD4+ T cells, CD4+CD45RO+CD25-. The chain uses TRBV24-1 and TRBJ2-2, with D unclear. The source of this sequence is a female donor with breast cancer. In DNA form, the CDR3 reads TGTGCCACCCGACAGAACACCGGGGAGCTGTTTTTT. Its translation: CATRQNTGELFF.